This TCR beta chain was recorded in a study of low-dose radiotherapy and immunotherapy resistance in tumors. Time point meaning: after trial treatment. Indicated treatment: LDRT plus nivolumab, ipilimumab, low-dose cyclophosphamide and aspirin (RACIN trial). CDR1 is SQVTM, CDR2 ANQGSEA, per germline. The CDR3 covers 14 residues. Deletions cut 4 bases from V and 2 bases from J, with 12 bases between. First-strand cDNA relied on TRAV- and TRBV-specific primers spanning alpha and beta chains. For amplifying TCRs, the PCR ran for around 20 cycles with Phusion, which was used together with a constant-region primer and the adapter on the V primers. TCRdb reprocessed the reads with MiXCR, giving one entry per CDR3 protein. The sample lists 100,000 or so distinct CDR3 sequences; 20% to 25% were seen once. This clonotype occurred many times.

This clonotype was obtained from a male donor with prostate cancer. This chain links TRBV29-1 with TRBJ2-1; the D call may be TRBD1 or TRBD2 (5 bases each). The sequenced sample was PBMCs, obtained after low-dose radiotherapy plus immunotherapy. CDR3: CSVGGVDPYNEQFF. The DNA of the CDR3 is TGCAGCGTTGGAGGGGTCGATCCCTACAATGAGCAGTTCTTC.